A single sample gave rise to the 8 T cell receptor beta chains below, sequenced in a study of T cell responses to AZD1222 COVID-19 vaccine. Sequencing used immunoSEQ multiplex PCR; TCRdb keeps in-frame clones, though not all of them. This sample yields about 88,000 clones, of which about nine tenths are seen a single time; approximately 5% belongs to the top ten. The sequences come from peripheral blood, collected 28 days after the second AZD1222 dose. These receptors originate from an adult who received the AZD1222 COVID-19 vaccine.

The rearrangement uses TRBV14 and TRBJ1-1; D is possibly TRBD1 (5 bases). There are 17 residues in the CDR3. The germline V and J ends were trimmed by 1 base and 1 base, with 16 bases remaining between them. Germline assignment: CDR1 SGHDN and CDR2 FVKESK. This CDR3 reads CASSQGMAGQRNTEAFF. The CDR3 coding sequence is TGTGCCAGCAGCCAAGGAATGGCGGGGCAGCGGAACACTGAAGCTTTCTTT.

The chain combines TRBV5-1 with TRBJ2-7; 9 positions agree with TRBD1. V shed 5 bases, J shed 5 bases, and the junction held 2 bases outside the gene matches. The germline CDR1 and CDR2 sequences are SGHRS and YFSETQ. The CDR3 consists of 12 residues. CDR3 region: CASSRDRDEQYF. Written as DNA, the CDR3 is TGCGCCAGCAGTCGGGACAGGGACGAGCAGTACTTC.

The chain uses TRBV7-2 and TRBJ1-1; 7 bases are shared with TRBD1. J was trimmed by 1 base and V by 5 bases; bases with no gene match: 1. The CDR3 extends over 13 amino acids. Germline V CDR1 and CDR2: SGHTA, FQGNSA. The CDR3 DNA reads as TGTGCCAGCAGCCGACAGGGGAACACTGAAGCTTTCTTT. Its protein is CASSRQGNTEAFF.

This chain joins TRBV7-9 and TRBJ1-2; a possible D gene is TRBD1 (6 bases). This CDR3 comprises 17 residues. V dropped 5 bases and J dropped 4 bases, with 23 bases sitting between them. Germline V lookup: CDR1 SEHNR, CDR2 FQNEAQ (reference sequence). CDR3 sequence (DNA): TGTGCCAGCAGCAAGCCACCCGGACAGTCTGAGAGCTATGGCTACACCTTC. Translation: CASSKPPGQSESYGYTF.

As DNA, the CDR3 is TGCGCCAGCAAACCGACGGGTACCAGCCAAGAGACCCAGTACTTC. Amino acids: CASKPTGTSQETQYF. This rearrangement joins TRBV5-1 to TRBJ2-5; unclear D gene. CDR3 length: 15 amino acids. Germline CDR1 SGHRS, CDR2 YFSETQ. V gave up 6 bases and J gave up 1 base, with 16 bases separating them.

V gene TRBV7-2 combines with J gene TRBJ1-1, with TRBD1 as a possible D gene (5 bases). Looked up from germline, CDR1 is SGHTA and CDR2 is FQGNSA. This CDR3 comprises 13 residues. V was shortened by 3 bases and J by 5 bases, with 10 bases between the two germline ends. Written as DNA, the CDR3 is TGTGCCAGCAGCTTCACCCAGGGTACTGAAGCTTTCTTT. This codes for CASSFTQGTEAFF. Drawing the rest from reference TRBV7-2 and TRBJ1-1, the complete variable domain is GAGVSQSPSNKVTEKGKDVELRCDPISGHTALYWYRQSLGQGLEFLIYFQGNSAPDKSGLPSDRFSAERTGGSVSTLTIQRTQQEDSAVYLCASSFTQGTEAFFGQGTRLTVV.

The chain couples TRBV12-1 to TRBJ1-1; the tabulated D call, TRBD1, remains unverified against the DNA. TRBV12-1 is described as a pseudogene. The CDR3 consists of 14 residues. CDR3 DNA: TGTGCCAGCAGCGTAGGGGGTTGGAACACTGAAGCTTTCTTT. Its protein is CASSVGGWNTEAFF.

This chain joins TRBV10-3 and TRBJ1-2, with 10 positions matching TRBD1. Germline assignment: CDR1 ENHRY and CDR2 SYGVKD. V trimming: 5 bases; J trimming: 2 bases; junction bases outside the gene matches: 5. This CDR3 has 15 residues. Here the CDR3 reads CAISYGQGGNYGYTF. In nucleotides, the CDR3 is TGTGCCATCAGTTACGGACAGGGGGGGAACTATGGCTACACCTTC.